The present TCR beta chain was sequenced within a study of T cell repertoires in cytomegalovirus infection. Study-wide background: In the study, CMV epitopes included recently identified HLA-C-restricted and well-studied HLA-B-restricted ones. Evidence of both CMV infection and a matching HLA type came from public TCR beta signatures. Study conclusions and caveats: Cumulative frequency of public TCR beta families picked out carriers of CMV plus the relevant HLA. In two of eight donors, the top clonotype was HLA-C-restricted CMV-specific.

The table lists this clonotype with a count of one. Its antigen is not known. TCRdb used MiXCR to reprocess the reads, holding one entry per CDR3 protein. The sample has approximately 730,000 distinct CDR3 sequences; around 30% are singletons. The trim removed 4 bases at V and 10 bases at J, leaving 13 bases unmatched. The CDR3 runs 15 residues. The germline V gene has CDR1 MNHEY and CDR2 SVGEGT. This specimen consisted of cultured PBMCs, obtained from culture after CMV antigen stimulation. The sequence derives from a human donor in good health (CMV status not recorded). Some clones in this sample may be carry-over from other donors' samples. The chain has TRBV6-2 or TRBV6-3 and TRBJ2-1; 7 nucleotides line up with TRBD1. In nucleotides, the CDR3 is TGTGCCAGCAGTTTCGGACAGGCTAGTATAGGCGAGCAGTTCTTC. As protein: CASSFGQASIGEQFF.